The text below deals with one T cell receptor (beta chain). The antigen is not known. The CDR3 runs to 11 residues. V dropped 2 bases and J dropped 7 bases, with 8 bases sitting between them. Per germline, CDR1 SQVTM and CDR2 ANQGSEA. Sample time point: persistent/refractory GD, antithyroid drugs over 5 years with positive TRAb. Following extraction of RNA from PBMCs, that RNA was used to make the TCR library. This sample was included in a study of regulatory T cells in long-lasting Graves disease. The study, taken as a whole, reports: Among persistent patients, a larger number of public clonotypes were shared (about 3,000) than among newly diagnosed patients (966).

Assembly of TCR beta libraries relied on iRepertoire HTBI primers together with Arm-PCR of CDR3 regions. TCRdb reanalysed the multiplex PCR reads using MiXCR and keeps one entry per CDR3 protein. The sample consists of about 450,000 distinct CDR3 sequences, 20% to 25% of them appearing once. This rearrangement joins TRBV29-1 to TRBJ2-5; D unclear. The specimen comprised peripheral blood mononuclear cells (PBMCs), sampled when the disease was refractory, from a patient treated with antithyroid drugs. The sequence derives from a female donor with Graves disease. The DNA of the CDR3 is TGCAGCGTTGAACCCTCAGGGACCCAGTACTTC. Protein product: CSVEPSGTQYF.